The table lists the clone carrying this T cell receptor beta chain with a few counts. What it recognizes is unknown. These data are taken from a study of pediatric ulcerative colitis. Study-level points and caveats: In rectum, acute severe colitis had expanded clones and less diversity.

Clones were read by immunoSEQ multiplex PCR, and TCRdb kept only the in-frame ones, dropping some. The sample has some 50,000 clones, around 79% seen once. Trimming pared 5 bases from V and 2 bases from J, leaving 13 bases between. CDR1 SEHNR and CDR2 FQNEAQ come from the germline V gene (reference sequence). This CDR3 has 14 residues. One to two pinch biopsies were taken from the rectum during colonoscopy. The sequence derives from a girl aged 5-17 years with moderate ulcerative colitis. What was sequenced was gut tissue. The chain has TRBV7-9 and TRBJ2-7; tentatively, D is TRBD2 (5 bases). DNA for the CDR3: TGTGCCAGCAGCCCCGTACTAGATACCTACGAGCAGTACTTC. Its translation: CASSPVLDTYEQYF. The entire variable domain, with the rest obtained from reference TRBV7-9 and TRBJ2-7, is as follows: DTGVSQNPRHKITKRGQNVTFRCDPISEHNRLYWYRQTLGQGPEFLTYFQNEAQLEKSRLLSDRFSAERPKGSFSTLEIQRTEQGDSAMYLCASSPVLDTYEQYFGPGTRLTVT.